A selection of T cell receptor beta chains follows, all from one sample in a study of T cell changes during pregnancy in multiple sclerosis. The data were produced by immunoSEQ multiplex PCR, yet TCRdb's version contains in-frame clones alone and is incomplete. This table has 70,000 to 95,000 clones, approximately 94% appearing once. The sequencing here drew on peripheral blood, taken after pregnancy. The receptors derive from a female donor in good health, enrolled as a control in a pregnancy study. Each CDR3 is given with its conserved first and last residue. The D gene is left open where the match is weak. Some rows have no size entry. The others give once, few or many, or a class for an expanded clone.

TRBV6-5	14	TRBJ1-5	NA	NA	CASWEGGSNQPQHF	TGTGCCAGCTGGGAGGGAGGAAGCAATCAGCCCCAGCATTTT
TRBV6-6	16	TRBJ2-1	NA	TRBD2	CASSYAERGGGNEQFF	TGTGCCAGCAGTTACGCGGAGCGGGGGGGAGGCAATGAGCAGTTCTTC
TRBV7-9	13	TRBJ2-7	NA	TRBD2	CANEVLATYEQYF	TGTGCCAACGAGGTACTAGCGACCTACGAGCAGTACTTC
TRBV5-4	14	TRBJ1-1	NA	NA	CASSLLNMNTEAFF	TGTGCCAGCAGCTTGCTGAACATGAACACTGAAGCTTTCTTT
TRBV11-2	16	TRBJ2-2	NA	TRBD2	CASSPGLVRNTGELFF	TGTGCCAGCAGCCCTGGACTAGTCCGTAACACCGGGGAGCTGTTTTTT
TRBV23-1	16	TRBJ2-7	NA	NA	CASSQWSGGPTYEQYF	TGCGCCAGCAGTCAATGGTCCGGGGGACCCACCTACGAGCAGTACTTC
TRBV7-2	15	TRBJ2-4	NA	NA	CASSLVAGSGDIQYF	TGTGCCAGCAGCTTAGTAGCAGGGTCGGGAGACATTCAGTACTTC
TRBV5-1	13	TRBJ1-4	NA	NA	CASSSGQREKLFF	TGCGCCAGCAGTTCTGGACAGAGGGAAAAACTGTTTTTT
TRBV6-6	14	TRBJ2-2	NA	NA	CASSYSRVAGELFF	TGTGCCAGCAGTTACTCGAGGGTGGCGGGGGAGCTGTTTTTT
TRBV7-6	15	TRBJ2-1	NA	NA	CASSFRERDYNEQFF	TGTGCCAGCAGCTTCAGGGAAAGGGACTACAATGAGCAGTTCTTC
TRBV10-3	16	TRBJ2-5	NA	TRBD2	CAISQGSGRAIETQYF	TGTGCCATCAGCCAAGGGAGCGGGAGGGCGATAGAGACCCAGTACTTC
TRBV5-1	16	TRBJ2-7	NA	NA	CASSLGGNSRSYEQYF	TGCGCCAGCAGCTTGGGAGGAAACTCACGCTCCTACGAGCAGTACTTC
TRBV6-6	16	TRBJ1-5	NA	NA	CASSYSGRLSNQPQHF	TGTGCCAGCAGTTACTCGGGGCGCCTTAGCAATCAGCCCCAGCATTTT
TRBV30	21	TRBJ1-1	NA	TRBD1	CAWSTGWVGTGPDGGNTEAFF	TGTGCCTGGAGTACTGGGTGGGTGGGGACAGGGCCAGATGGTGGGAACACTGAAGCTTTCTTT
TRBV23-1	18	TRBJ2-1	NA	TRBD1	CASSQAGTGKKSYNEQFF	TGCGCCAGCAGTCAAGCCGGGACAGGGAAAAAGTCCTACAATGAGCAGTTCTTC
TRBV7-2	15	TRBJ2-2	NA	NA	CASSLSSGNTGELFF	TGTGCCAGCAGCTTAAGTAGCGGGAACACCGGGGAGCTGTTTTTT
TRBV5-1	15	TRBJ2-5	NA	NA	CASTLFWGDAQTQYF	TGCGCCAGCACCCTTTTTTGGGGGGACGCCCAGACCCAGTACTTC
TRBV27	15	TRBJ1-2	NA	TRBD1	CASSFRDRGVYGYTF	TGTGCCAGCAGTTTCCGGGACAGGGGGGTCTATGGCTACACCTTC
TRBV7-8	16	TRBJ2-3	few	TRBD1	CASSLFSAGGTDTQYF	TGTGCCAGCAGCTTATTCTCGGCAGGGGGAACAGATACGCAGTATTTT
TRBV4-1	14	TRBJ2-7	NA	TRBD2	CASSPGLVGREQYF	TGCGCCAGCAGCCCAGGACTAGTAGGGCGCGAGCAGTACTTC
TRBV7-2	15	TRBJ1-6	once	TRBD1	CASSPVGDRASPLHF	TGTGCCAGCAGCCCAGTGGGGGACAGGGCTTCACCCCTCCACTTT
TRBV11-2	13	TRBJ2-7	NA	NA	CASSNYIFYEQYF	TGTGCCAGCAGCAACTATATTTTCTACGAGCAGTACTTC
TRBV5-1	15	TRBJ2-5	NA	TRBD1	CASSLGQGAQETQYF	TGCGCCAGCAGCTTGGGACAGGGGGCTCAAGAGACCCAGTACTTC
TRBV2	14	TRBJ2-3	once	NA	CASSSDTATDTQYF	TGTGCCAGCAGCTCAGACACGGCCACAGATACGCAGTATTTT
TRBV5-4	14	TRBJ2-2	NA	NA	CASSLVSSTGELFF	TGTGCCAGCAGCTTGGTGTCCTCCACCGGGGAGCTGTTTTTT
TRBV18	14	TRBJ2-2	NA	NA	CASSPGSLTGELFF	TGTGCCAGCTCGCCCGGGAGCCTCACCGGGGAGCTGTTTTTT
TRBV7-8	17	TRBJ2-6	NA	TRBD1	CASSFGQGGSGANVLTF	TGTGCCAGCAGCTTCGGACAGGGAGGCTCTGGGGCCAACGTCCTGACTTTC
TRBV6-1	17	TRBJ1-3	NA	NA	CASSEVLGATSGNTIYF	TGTGCCAGCAGTGAAGTTTTAGGGGCTACCTCTGGAAACACCATATATTTT
TRBV7-8	15	TRBJ2-3	NA	TRBD1	CASSPVGTGSDTQYF	TGTGCCAGCAGCCCAGTGGGGACAGGGTCAGATACGCAGTATTTT
TRBV18	18	TRBJ2-1	NA	TRBD2	CASSPYQMTSGSGPEQFF	TGTGCCAGCTCACCTTACCAAATGACTAGCGGGAGTGGTCCTGAGCAGTTCTTC
TRBV4-2	16	TRBJ2-5	NA	NA	CASSQAPLQGQETQYF	TGTGCCAGCAGCCAAGCCCCCCTACAGGGCCAAGAGACCCAGTACTTC
TRBV14	14	TRBJ1-4	NA	NA	CASTIGVPNEKLFF	TGTGCCAGTACCATCGGGGTTCCTAATGAAAAACTGTTTTTT
TRBV7-9	15	TRBJ1-3	once	TRBD1	CASSRTDRAGNTIYF	TGTGCCAGCAGCCGGACGGACAGGGCTGGAAACACCATATATTTT
TRBV10-3	14	TRBJ2-5	NA	NA	CAISLSGTQETQYF	TGTGCCATCAGTTTGAGCGGGACACAAGAGACCCAGTACTTC
TRBV2	15	TRBJ1-2	NA	NA	CASRPQGLRNYGYTF	TGTGCCAGCAGGCCACAGGGTCTAAGGAACTATGGCTACACCTTC
TRBV28	14	TRBJ1-6	NA	TRBD1	CASSSDRENSPLHF	TGTGCCAGCAGTTCTGACAGGGAGAATTCACCCCTCCACTTT
TRBV9	15	TRBJ1-2	NA	TRBD1	CASSLRDRLHYGYTF	TGTGCCAGCAGCTTACGGGACAGGCTCCACTATGGCTACACCTTC